The 10 T cell receptor beta chains given below trace back to one sample, sequenced in a study of T cells in Graves' hyperthyroidism and ophthalmopathy. TCR beta CDR3 region amplification was performed from RNA transcripts. When the TCR CDR3 underwent first-round RT-PCR, the HTBI primer set was used. TCRdb analysed the multiplex PCR reads with MiXCR anew, one entry per CDR3 protein. The data show approximately 300,000 distinct CDR3 sequences, roughly 20% seen once. The source material was blood. The receptors here all came from a man in his forties or fifties with Graves' ophthalmopathy.

The chain uses TRBV6-1 and TRBJ2-5; TRBD1 matches at 9 bases. The CDR3 contains 13 residues. The V gene's germline CDR1 is MNHNS and CDR2 SASEGT. J was trimmed by 5 bases and V by 7 bases; bases with no gene match: 5. The DNA for the CDR3 is TGTGCCAGCAACAGGGGGCAGGTGGAGACCCAGTACTTC. Protein sequence: CASNRGQVETQYF.

This clonotype was counted many times. J is TRBJ2-2 and V is TRBV7-2; D is undetermined. The CDR3 covers 16 residues. The germline V gene has CDR1 SGHTA and CDR2 FQGNSA. Trimming took 3 bases from V and 3 from J, leaving 14 bases between them. The CDR3 region has the DNA TGTGCCAGCAGCTTTTTTGGACGGGCCGACACCGGGGAGCTGTTTTTT. Translating it yields CASSFFGRADTGELFF.

V and J are TRBV6-1 and TRBJ1-1, with TRBD1 as a possible D gene (5 bases). This CDR3 contains 15 residues. CDR1 is MNHNS, CDR2 SASEGT, per germline. The germline V and J ends were trimmed by 8 bases and 1 base, with 17 bases remaining between them. CDR3 in amino acids: CASADGGRRNTEAFF. The CDR3 coding sequence is TGTGCCAGCGCGGACGGGGGGAGAAGGAACACTGAAGCTTTCTTT.

The chain links TRBV6-1 to TRBJ1-6; 8 positions agree with TRBD1. Per germline, CDR1 MNHNS and CDR2 SASEGT. The CDR3 has 16 amino acids. Trimming removed 7 bases from V and 10 bases from J; junction bases left unmatched: 15. The DNA of the CDR3 is TGTGCCAGCACCCAGCGCCTAGACAGGGGATACTCACCCCTCCACTTT. Protein sequence: CASTQRLDRGYSPLHF.

The V call is TRBV18, the J call TRBJ1-1; 10 bases align to TRBD1. CDR1 is KGHSH, CDR2 LQKENI, per germline. Losses at the gene ends were 1 base for V and 3 bases for J; bases not matched to a gene: 8. The CDR3 totals 17 residues. CDR3 nucleotides: TGTGCCAGCTCACCACTAGTGATGGGGACAGGGGACACTGAAGCTTTCTTT. This sequence encodes CASSPLVMGTGDTEAFF.

The chain is built from TRBV5-1 and TRBJ2-6; the D is unclear. The V end lost 0 bases, the J end lost 0 bases, and 13 bases lay between the germline ends. The germline V gene has CDR1 SGHRS and CDR2 YFSETQ. The length of the CDR3 is 18 residues. The CDR3 sequence is CASSLDSTTPSGANVLTF. CDR3 in DNA: TGCGCCAGCAGCTTGGACTCCACGACACCCTCTGGGGCCAACGTCCTGACTTTC.

At least ten counts were recorded for this clonotype. V and J are TRBV3-1 and TRBJ2-2; tentative D call: TRBD1 (6 bases). The CDR3 is 16 residues long. The V end was cut by 1 base, the J end by 0 bases, with 9 bases between. Germline CDR1 is LGHDT and CDR2 is YNNKEL (reference sequence). The CDR3 loop reads CASSQARTANTGELFF. The DNA for the CDR3 is TGTGCCAGCAGCCAAGCAAGGACAGCGAACACCGGGGAGCTGTTTTTT.

This clonotype was counted at least ten times. The CDR3 spells CASRPGGGSYEQYF. In nucleotides, the CDR3 is TGTGCCAGCAGGCCCGGAGGGGGCTCCTACGAGCAGTACTTC. This chain connects TRBV7-2 to TRBJ2-7; perhaps D is TRBD1 or TRBD2 (6 bases each). Germline lookup yields CDR1 SGHTA and CDR2 FQGNSA. V shed 6 bases and J shed 0 bases, with 12 bases lying between them. This CDR3 spans 14 amino acids.

Many counts were recorded for this clonotype. The chain recombines TRBV12-3 or TRBV12-4 with TRBJ2-1, with 11 bases that match TRBD2. This CDR3 is 15 amino acids long. V dropped 4 bases and J dropped 8; count of bases not matched to a gene: 7. CDR3: CASSSGSGRADEQFF. The CDR3 DNA reads as TGTGCCAGCAGTTCAGGTAGCGGGAGGGCCGATGAGCAGTTCTTC.

This clonotype was found many times. V and J are TRBV6-5 and TRBJ1-1; D not certain. This CDR3 is built from 13 residues. Trimming removed 2 bases from V and 1 base from J, with 5 bases in between. The V gene's germline CDR1 is MNHEY and CDR2 SVGAGI. CDR3 coding DNA: TGTGCCAGCAGTTACGACCCGAACACTGAAGCTTTCTTT. Translated: CASSYDPNTEAFF.